What follows are 10 T cell receptor beta chains derived from one specimen sequenced in a study of beta chain features in type 1 diabetes. Study results and caveats: Type 1 diabetes patients had TCRB CDR3s that were shorter (moderately but significantly so) in all four CD4+ subsets.

For these TCRs, the target antigens are not known. Isolated RNA was reverse transcribed in full, so expressed TCRB transcripts were sequenced. The assay was immunoSEQ multiplex PCR, and TCRdb's table has in-frame clones only and misses some. The table shows approximately 260,000 clones, with roughly 24% occurring only once. Sequences were obtained from naive CD4+ T cells from blood. The receptors originated from a woman in her 30s with type 1 diabetes.

The V and J genes are TRBV7-2 and TRBJ2-5; the D gene is possibly TRBD2 (5 bases). V lost 2 bases, J lost 5 bases, and 12 bases lay in between. This CDR3 has 14 residues. Germline assignment: CDR1 SGHTA and CDR2 FQGNSA. The CDR3: CASSLRARRETQYF. The CDR3 DNA sequence: TGTGCCAGCAGCTTAAGGGCAAGGAGGGAGACCCAGTACTTC.

This sequence joins TRBV7-9 and TRBJ1-5; a possible D gene is TRBD1 (5 bases). V lost 4 bases and J lost 4, with 11 bases in between. The CDR3 is 14 amino acids. The germline CDR1 and CDR2 sequences are SEHNR and FQNEAQ (reference sequence). The CDR3 loop reads CASSYGGGNQPQHF. The CDR3 region has the DNA TGTGCCAGCAGCTACGGGGGGGGAAATCAGCCCCAGCATTTT. Drawing the rest from reference TRBV7-9 and TRBJ1-5, the complete variable domain is DTGVSQNPRHKITKRGQNVTFRCDPISEHNRLYWYRQTLGQGPEFLTYFQNEAQLEKSRLLSDRFSAERPKGSFSTLEIQRTEQGDSAMYLCASSYGGGNQPQHFGDGTRLSIL.

This clone was recorded a few times. V usage is TRBV6-5 and J usage is TRBJ2-3, with a weak D call TRBD2 (6 bases). The V end was cut by 0 bases, the J end by 10 bases, with 20 bases between. The CDR3 is made up of 16 amino acids. CDR1 is MNHEY, CDR2 SVGAGI, per germline. CDR3 coding DNA: TGTGCCAGCAGTTACTCCCGGGACTCTGCGGGTTCGGCGCAGTATTTT. Encoded protein: CASSYSRDSAGSAQYF.

Comments on this clone: Sequence at one end of the junction differs from germline and may be a read error. The V call is TRBV7-7, the J call TRBJ2-7; D is undetermined. The CDR3 extends over 14 amino acids. Germline V gene lookup returns CDR1 SSHAT and CDR2 FNYEAQ (reference sequence). This CDR3 is CASSLDLAAYEQYF. The CDR3 DNA follows: TGTGCTAGCAGCTTAGATTTAGCAGCCTACGAGCAGTACTTC. The complete variable domain, with remaining parts taken from reference TRBV7-7 and TRBJ2-7, reads GAGVSQSPRYKVTKRGQDVTLRCDPISSHATLYWYQQALGQGPEFLTYFNYEAQPDKSGLPSDRFSAERPEGSISTLTIQRTEQRDSAMYRCASSLDLAAYEQYFGPGTRLTVT.

This clone was detected only a few times. The chain is built from TRBV5-4 and TRBJ2-3; TRBD2 agrees at 10 bases. Losses at the gene ends were 0 bases for V and 5 bases for J; bases not matched to a gene: 6. Germline V gene sequence: CDR1 SGHNT, CDR2 YYREEE (reference sequence). The CDR3 consists of 16 residues. This chain's CDR3 is CASSLASGRGGDTQYF. As DNA, the CDR3 is TGTGCCAGCAGCTTGGCTAGCGGGAGAGGGGGAGATACGCAGTATTTT. Full variable domain (missing parts from reference TRBV5-4 and TRBJ2-3): ETGVTQSPTHLIKTRGQQVTLRCSSQSGHNTVSWYQQALGQGPQFIFQYYREEENGRGNFPPRFSGLQFPNYSSELNVNALELDDSALYLCASSLASGRGGDTQYFGPGTRLTVL.

This clone has only a few counts. CDR3 nucleotide sequence: TGTGCCACCAGCAGAGGACAGTTCTATGGCTACACCTTC. Encoded protein: CATSRGQFYGYTF. The chain carries TRBV15 and TRBJ1-2; D possibly corresponds to TRBD1 (5 bases). CDR1 and CDR2 from the germline V gene are LNHNV and YYDKDF (reference sequence). CDR3 length equals 13 residues. Trimming removed 1 base from V and 4 bases from J, with 7 bases in between. Full variable domain (outside the CDR3, taken from reference TRBV15 and TRBJ1-2): DAMVIQNPRYQVTQFGKPVTLSCSQTLNHNVMYWYQQKSSQAPKLLFHYYDKDFNNEADTPDNFQSRRPNTSFCFLDIRSPGLGDTAMYLCATSRGQFYGYTFGSGTRLTVV.

In its sample, this clone was seen a few times. A read error may account for a junction end that differs from germline. The genes are TRBV27 and TRBJ2-3; D unresolved. Germline V CDR1 and CDR2: MNHEY, SMNVEV (reference sequence). This CDR3 is built from 12 residues. CDR3 residues: CASSLCLDTQYF. In DNA form, the CDR3 reads TGTGCCAGCAGCTTATGTCTGGATACGCAGTATTTT.

The V and J genes are TRBV29-1 and TRBJ2-1; 9 nucleotides agree with TRBD1. The V gene end was trimmed by 7 bases and the J gene end by 4 bases; junction bases not matched to a gene: 5. The length of the CDR3 is 13 residues. Germline CDR1 SQVTM, CDR2 ANQGSEA. CDR3: CSAGDRVYNEQFF. For the CDR3, the DNA is TGCAGCGCCGGGGACAGGGTATACAATGAGCAGTTCTTC.

As regards this clone: Other nucleotide sequences from this sample produce the same CDR3. The chain recombines TRBV5-1 with TRBJ2-7; 7 positions match TRBD1. J was trimmed by 1 base and V by 3 bases; bases with no gene match: 4. CDR1 and CDR2 (germline): SGHRS, YFSETQ. The CDR3 is made up of 14 amino acids. CDR3 in DNA: TGCGCCAGCAGCTCAACAGGGGATTCCTACGAGCAGTACTTC. Encoded protein: CASSSTGDSYEQYF.

This chain links TRBV19 with TRBJ2-5, with TRBD2 matching 9 bases. This CDR3 contains 16 residues. Germline CDR1 LNHDA, CDR2 SQIVND (reference sequence). V trimming: 4 bases; J trimming: 1 base; junction bases outside the gene matches: 7. The CDR3 DNA is TGTGCCAGTAGTACGACTAGCGGTTGGGGCCAAGAGACCCAGTACTTC. Its protein is CASSTTSGWGQETQYF.